Below, 9 T cell receptor beta chains from the same sample are listed, as sequenced in a study of blood T cell repertoires in COVID-19. Profiling relied on immunoSEQ multiplex PCR, and the TCRdb table lists in-frame clones only, not all of them. The sample has some 140,000 clones; 75% to 95% are singletons. The sequenced material came from peripheral blood. These TCRs come from a man aged 45 to 65 with acute or convalescent COVID-19.

This chain links TRBV9 with TRBJ2-3; 8 bases are a match to TRBD2. CDR3 length: 14 amino acids. Per the germline V gene, CDR1 is SGDLS and CDR2 is YYNGEE. Trimming at V came to 0 bases and at J to 8 bases, leaving 5 bases not matched to a gene. DNA of the CDR3: TGTGCCAGCAGCGTAGGGGCGGGGGGAGGTACGCAGTATTTT. The encoded protein is CASSVGAGGGTQYF.

The V gene is TRBV10-3, the J gene TRBJ1-6, with D maybe TRBD1 (5 bases). Trimming left V 0 bases short and J 6 bases short, with 12 bases between. Germline loops: CDR1 ENHRY, CDR2 SYGVKD. This CDR3 spans 16 amino acids. The CDR3: CAISESGGVLNSPLHF. CDR3 DNA: TGTGCCATCAGTGAGTCGGGGGGGGTTCTTAATTCACCCCTCCACTTT.

V gene TRBV3-1 (or the pseudogene TRBV3-2) combines with J gene TRBJ2-7; TRBD1 matches at 7 bases. Trimming cost V 4 bases and J 2 bases; bases outside gene matches: 5. This CDR3 contains 14 residues. Germline assignment: CDR1 LGHDT and CDR2 YNNKEL (reference sequence). This CDR3 is CASSLQDRAYEQYF. CDR3 coding DNA: TGTGCCAGCAGCCTACAAGACAGGGCCTACGAGCAGTACTTC.

The chain links TRBV28 to TRBJ2-7; 9 positions match TRBD2. In germline, CDR1 is MDHEN, CDR2 SYDVKM. Trimming at V came to 5 bases and at J to 4 bases, leaving 6 bases not matched to a gene. This CDR3 is built from 14 residues. The CDR3 region has the DNA TGTGCCAGCAGTCCAGCGGGGGGCCGTTACGAGCAGTACGTC. Translated: CASSPAGGRYEQYV.

The J gene is TRBJ1-5, the V gene TRBV5-1; tentatively, D is TRBD1 (6 bases). The germline V and J ends were trimmed by 0 bases and 4 bases, with 11 bases remaining between them. Germline V CDR1 and CDR2: SGHRS, YFSETQ. The CDR3 has 15 residues. The CDR3 region is CASSLAPGANQPQHF. The CDR3 nucleotides are TGCGCCAGCAGCTTGGCGCCAGGGGCTAATCAGCCCCAGCATTTT.

The chain uses TRBV7-9 and TRBJ1-5, with a tentative D call TRBD1 (5 bases). V lost 1 base and J 0 bases, leaving 10 bases between the germline ends. CDR3 length: 16 amino acids. The germline V gene encodes CDR1 SEHNR and CDR2 FQNEAQ (reference sequence). The CDR3 loop reads CASSLGQGHSNQPQHF. For the CDR3, the DNA is TGTGCCAGCAGCTTAGGGCAGGGCCATAGCAATCAGCCCCAGCATTTT.

V gene TRBV24-1 combines with J gene TRBJ2-2; 10 nucleotides line up with TRBD1. Germline CDR1 KGHDR, CDR2 SFDVKD. This CDR3 is built from 14 residues. Unmatched junction bases numbered 1, after V lost 7 bases and J lost 3 bases. The DNA for the CDR3 is TGTGCCACCAGGGGACAGGGGCACACCGGGGAGCTGTTTTTT. This codes for CATRGQGHTGELFF.

The rearrangement joins TRBV2 to TRBJ1-6, with TRBD1 as a possible D gene (6 bases). Trimming pared 5 bases from V and 5 bases from J, leaving 13 bases between. The CDR3 is 15 amino acids. Germline-derived CDR1 and CDR2 are SNHLY and FYNNEI. CDR3 in amino acids: CASSLQGNDNSPLHF. The CDR3 DNA reads TGTGCCAGCAGTCTACAGGGCAACGATAATTCACCCCTCCACTTT.

The V and J genes are TRBV7-9 and TRBJ1-4; D may be TRBD1 (6 bases). Germline V gene sequence: CDR1 SEHNR, CDR2 FQNEAQ (reference sequence). V gave up 1 base and J gave up 8 bases, with 14 bases separating them. This CDR3 contains 15 residues. In DNA, the CDR3 is TGTGCCAGCAGCTTAGGGGTGGCAGGGGCAGAAAAACTGTTTTTT. This sequence encodes CASSLGVAGAEKLFF.